Below are 28 T cell receptor beta chains sequenced from a single sample in a study of yellow fever vaccine responses in identical twins. TCRdb re-called the RT-PCR reads through MiXCR, storing one row per CDR3 protein. The data hold 30,000 to 40,000 distinct CDR3 sequences, with 50% to 65% observed a single time. Sequencing was performed on T cells from blood (PBMCs), unsorted or a sorted subset (not recorded which), taken before or after yellow fever vaccination (not recorded which). All receptors come from a woman under 30 who received the yellow fever vaccine.

The V call is TRBV5-4, the J call TRBJ1-2; 7 nucleotides line up with TRBD1. J was trimmed by 6 bases and V by 7 bases; bases with no gene match: 21. The CDR3 sequence is 17 residues long. Germline CDR1 SGHNT, CDR2 YYREEE (reference sequence). In DNA form, the CDR3 reads TGTGCCAGCGGATCCGGGACAGTTTTTAGTGGGACGGATGGCTACACCTTC. It translates to CASGSGTVFSGTDGYTF.

V gene TRBV5-1 combines with J gene TRBJ2-3; D not certain. CDR3 length equals 13 residues. CDR1 SGHRS and CDR2 YFSETQ come from the germline V gene. V gave up 5 bases and J gave up 0 bases, with 7 bases separating them. As DNA, the CDR3 is TGCGCCAGCAGACGCAGTAGCACAGATACGCAGTATTTT. Its protein is CASRRSSTDTQYF.

Written as DNA, the CDR3 is TGTGCCAGCAGCCCCCTTGGAGGCTCTGGGGCCAACGTCCTGACTTTC. It specifies CASSPLGGSGANVLTF. The J gene is TRBJ2-6, the V gene TRBV7-9; the D gene is possibly TRBD2 (5 bases). This CDR3 contains 16 residues. Trimming took off 5 bases at V and 0 bases at J, with 11 bases between the two ends. Germline values: CDR1 SEHNR, CDR2 FQNEAQ (reference sequence). The variable domain in full, with the rest retrieved from reference TRBV7-9 and TRBJ2-6, is DTGVSQNPRHKITKRGQNVTFRCDPISEHNRLYWYRQTLGQGPEFLTYFQNEAQLEKSRLLSDRFSAERPKGSFSTLEIQRTEQGDSAMYLCASSPLGGSGANVLTFGAGSRLTVL.

The CDR3 region is CASSGPTGLLGNSPLHF. The CDR3 nucleotides read TGTGCCAGCAGTGGACCGACAGGGCTGCTTGGAAATTCACCCCTCCACTTT. The J gene is TRBJ1-6, the V gene TRBV6-1, with 7 positions matching TRBD1. CDR3 length: 17 amino acids. CDR1 and CDR2 (germline): MNHNS, SASEGT. V trimming: 4 bases; J trimming: 7 bases; junction bases outside the gene matches: 13.

The gene calls are TRBV4-3 and TRBJ1-1; D not resolved. Deletions cut 4 bases from V and 7 bases from J, with 16 bases between. The CDR3 spans 14 residues. Germline CDR1 reads LGHNA; CDR2 reads YSLEER. The CDR3 loop is CASSLQTIKDEAFF. CDR3 in DNA: TGCGCCAGCAGCCTCCAGACGATTAAGGATGAAGCTTTCTTT.

In its sample, this clonotype was seen a few times. V gene TRBV4-1 combines with J gene TRBJ2-5; 10 bases are shared with TRBD2. Germline loops: CDR1 MGHRA, CDR2 YSYEKL. The length of the CDR3 is 16 residues. V trimming: 4 bases; J trimming: 5 bases; junction bases outside the gene matches: 10. The CDR3 region has the DNA TGCGCCAGCAGCCTCTCGATAGCGGGGGGCGGCGAGACCCAGTACTTC. Protein sequence: CASSLSIAGGGETQYF.

CDR3 coding DNA: TGTGCCAGCAGCCGGGGGGGCGGAACTAGCACAGATACGCAGTATTTT. The encoded protein is CASSRGGGTSTDTQYF. The V gene is TRBV11-3, the J gene TRBJ2-3; 8 nucleotides match TRBD2. Germline trimming cut 5 bases from V and 0 bases from J; bases unmatched to any gene: 7. Looked up from germline, CDR1 is SGHNT and CDR2 is YENEEA. The CDR3 is 16 residues long.

In this sample, this clonotype turned up a few times. V gene TRBV19 combines with J gene TRBJ1-2; 7 bases are shared with TRBD1. Germline V gene sequence: CDR1 LNHDA, CDR2 SQIVND (reference sequence). Trimming took 3 bases from V and 2 from J; bases not matched to a gene: 3. This CDR3 has 14 amino acids. The chain's CDR3 is CASSIQTGNYGYTF. DNA of the CDR3: TGTGCCAGTAGTATTCAGACAGGGAACTATGGCTACACCTTC. Variable domain in full (rest from reference TRBV19 and TRBJ1-2): DGGITQSPKYLFRKEGQNVTLSCEQNLNHDAMYWYRQDPGQGLRLIYYSQIVNDFQKGDIAEGYSVSREKKESFPLTVTSAQKNPTAFYLCASSIQTGNYGYTFGSGTRLTVV.

V usage is TRBV20-1 and J usage is TRBJ2-1, with 8 bases that match TRBD1. The germline gives CDR1 DFQATT, CDR2 SNEGSKA (reference sequence). Unmatched junction bases numbered 9, after V lost 8 bases and J lost 0 bases. The CDR3 is made up of 15 amino acids. The CDR3 region is CSTQAGTGSYNEQFF. DNA for the CDR3: TGCAGTACTCAAGCCGGGACAGGCTCCTACAATGAGCAGTTCTTC.

The chain recombines TRBV12-3 or TRBV12-4 with TRBJ2-3, with 12 bases identical to TRBD2. CDR3 length equals 12 residues. V lost 8 bases and J lost 11; bases outside the gene matches: 5. The CDR3 region is CASQTSGGMQYF. The CDR3 bases are TGTGCCAGCCAGACTAGCGGGGGAATGCAGTATTTT.

The chain employs TRBV18 and TRBJ1-1; D remains ambiguous. This CDR3 spans 14 amino acids. CDR1 is KGHSH, CDR2 LQKENI, per germline. V was pared by 2 bases and J by 4 bases, with 11 bases between. The CDR3 spells CASSPGVGRTEAFF. DNA of the CDR3: TGTGCCAGCTCACCAGGGGTTGGGCGCACTGAAGCTTTCTTT.

This chain uses TRBV5-3 with TRBJ1-1; D is possibly TRBD1 (5 bases). TRBV5-3 carries the ORF label, with uncertain function. The CDR3 has 11 amino acids. V was shortened by 10 bases and J by 2 bases, with 9 bases between the two germline ends. The CDR3 nucleotides are TGTGCCGGGGGGGGAAACACTGAAGCTTTCTTT. Protein product: CAGGGNTEAFF.

This clonotype has more than one count but fewer than ten. The chain links TRBV11-3 to TRBJ2-3, with D maybe TRBD2 (5 bases). CDR3 length: 13 amino acids. Germline lookup yields CDR1 SGHNT and CDR2 YENEEA. Trimming pared 5 bases from V and 6 bases from J, leaving 12 bases between. The DNA for the CDR3 is TGTGCCAGCAGCATCAGACGAGGGGATACGCAGTATTTT. Protein sequence: CASSIRRGDTQYF.

V usage is TRBV10-2 and J usage is TRBJ2-3, with D perhaps being TRBD1 or TRBD2 (5 bases each). The CDR3 is 14 residues long. Germline V CDR1 and CDR2: WSHSY, SAAADI. V lost 7 bases, J lost 5 bases, and 16 bases lay in between. CDR3 sequence (DNA): TGCGCCAGCATGAGGGGTCGGACCCAAGATACGCAGTATTTT. Amino acids: CASMRGRTQDTQYF.

This clonotype was detected only a few times. The chain couples TRBV7-2 to TRBJ2-7; unclear D gene. The CDR3 length is 13 residues. Trimming cost V 5 bases and J 2 bases, with 10 bases left between them. The germline gives CDR1 SGHTA, CDR2 FQGNSA. The CDR3 loop is CASSKSIPYEQYV. The CDR3 DNA reads as TGTGCCAGCAGCAAATCTATCCCCTACGAGCAGTACGTC.

This clonotype was observed a single time. The rearrangement links TRBV15 to TRBJ2-1, with 9 bases identical to TRBD2. V dropped 5 bases and J dropped 2; count of bases not matched to a gene: 7. This CDR3 has 16 amino acids. Germline CDR1 and CDR2: LNHNV and YYDKDF (reference sequence). The CDR3 here is CATSPSGVGAYNEQFF. The DNA of the CDR3 is TGTGCCACCAGCCCTAGCGGGGTGGGGGCCTACAATGAGCAGTTCTTC.

The chain recombines TRBV7-3 with TRBJ1-1, with D tentatively TRBD1 (5 bases). Trimming removed 4 bases at V and 4 bases at J, with 22 bases between. CDR3 size: 17 residues. Germline V gene data show CDR1 as SGHTA and CDR2 as FQGTGA. CDR3 nucleotide sequence: TGTGCCAGCAGCTCAACTCACGGGGACTCGAGGGCCACTGAAGCTTTCTTT. Translation gives CASSSTHGDSRATEAFF.

The chain couples TRBV7-9 to TRBJ2-3; D is unclear. Germline V gene data show CDR1 as SEHNR and CDR2 as FQNEAQ (reference sequence). The CDR3 spans 13 residues. Trimming cost V 5 bases and J 3 bases, with 9 bases left between them. As DNA, the CDR3 is TGTGCCAGCAGCCCATCAAATACAGATACGCAGTATTTT. Amino acids: CASSPSNTDTQYF.

The chain carries TRBV28 and TRBJ2-7, with D maybe TRBD1 (5 bases). The V and J ends lost 5 bases and 7 bases respectively, with 12 bases between them. Germline CDR1 is MDHEN and CDR2 is SYDVKM. The length of the CDR3 is 12 residues. The CDR3 DNA is TGTGCCAGCAGTGTACAGGTGGGGGAGCAGTACTTC. Protein sequence: CASSVQVGEQYF.

There are a few counts of this clonotype. The chain combines TRBV3-1 with TRBJ1-4; no definite D call. The V and J ends lost 4 bases and 5 bases respectively, with 11 bases between them. The CDR3 totals 14 residues. CDR1 is LGHDT and CDR2 is YNNKEL in the germline V gene (reference sequence). The CDR3 loop reads CASSRQLGNEKLFF. The CDR3, as DNA: TGTGCCAGCAGCCGCCAACTGGGGAATGAAAAACTGTTTTTT.

Concerning this clonotype: One end of the junction varies from germline; a read error may be responsible. The chain joins TRBV3-1 to TRBJ2-3; 9 bases are shared with TRBD1. The CDR3 length is 16 residues. In germline, CDR1 is LGHDT, CDR2 YNNKEL (reference sequence). This chain's CDR3 is CASSKDPGQGPYTQYF. The DNA for the CDR3 is TGTGCCAGCAGCAAAGATCCGGGACAGGGTCCATATACGCAGTATTTT.

This chain connects TRBV2 to TRBJ2-7; D gene uncertain. This CDR3 contains 12 residues. The V end was cut by 8 bases, the J end by 7 bases, with 15 bases between. The V gene's germline CDR1 is SNHLY and CDR2 FYNNEI. CDR3 sequence (DNA): TGTGCCAGCCGGCAGGTACCAGAGGAGCAGTACTTC. Amino acid sequence: CASRQVPEEQYF.

V is TRBV11-2 and J is TRBJ2-1; D gene uncertain. CDR3 length equals 15 residues. V was cut by 0 bases and J by 0 bases, with 6 bases left in between. The germline V gene encodes CDR1 SGHAT and CDR2 FQNNGV. Here the CDR3 DNA reads TGTGCCAGCAGCTTAGATCTAGGCTCCTACAATGAGCAGTTCTTC. Amino acids: CASSLDLGSYNEQFF.

The V gene is TRBV24-1, the J gene TRBJ2-5; D gene unclear. The V end was cut by 5 bases, the J end by 5 bases, with 14 bases between. The CDR3 extends over 14 amino acids. The V gene's germline CDR1 is KGHDR and CDR2 SFDVKD. CDR3 region: CATSGGGRWETQYF. The CDR3 DNA is TGTGCCACCAGTGGGGGTGGACGCTGGGAGACCCAGTACTTC.

This clonotype occurred a few times. The rearrangement joins TRBV6-5 to TRBJ2-7; no definite D call. Germline CDR1 MNHEY, CDR2 SVGAGI. This CDR3 is built from 12 residues. Trimming took 4 bases from V and 2 from J, leaving 6 bases between them. CDR3 in amino acids: CASSSYPYEQYF. CDR3 coding DNA: TGTGCCAGCAGTTCCTATCCCTACGAGCAGTACTTC.

With regard to this clonotype: The CDR3 does not close with the conserved phenylalanine or tryptophan, likely indicating a read error. It is unclear where the CDR3 begins or ends on the DNA, so no DNA is shown, and the CDR3 is as TCRdb lists it. The J gene is TRBJ2-3, the V gene TRBV7-9; the DNA was not compared with TRBD2, the D call given in the table. The CDR3 comprises 11 residues, both ends counted. Germline CDR1 and CDR2: SEHNR and FQNEAQ (reference sequence). CDR3 protein: CASSLEEARLV.

This chain joins TRBV12-3 or TRBV12-4 and TRBJ2-3; D is unresolved. The V end was cut by 6 bases, the J end by 0 bases, with 10 bases between. The CDR3 covers 14 residues. CDR3 sequence reads: CASSLQTSTDTQYF. The CDR3 bases are TGTGCCAGCAGCCTCCAGACTAGCACAGATACGCAGTATTTT.

This clonotype was seen a few times. The gene calls are TRBV20-1 and TRBJ2-7, with D possibly matching TRBD2 (7 bases). In germline, CDR1 is DFQATT, CDR2 SNEGSKA (reference sequence). Deletions cut 1 base from V and 2 bases from J, with 24 bases between. This CDR3 spans 18 amino acids. This chain's CDR3 is CSARVLPGGEDRPYEQYV. In DNA form, the CDR3 reads TGCAGTGCTAGAGTCCTCCCGGGGGGCGAAGATCGTCCCTACGAGCAGTACGTC.